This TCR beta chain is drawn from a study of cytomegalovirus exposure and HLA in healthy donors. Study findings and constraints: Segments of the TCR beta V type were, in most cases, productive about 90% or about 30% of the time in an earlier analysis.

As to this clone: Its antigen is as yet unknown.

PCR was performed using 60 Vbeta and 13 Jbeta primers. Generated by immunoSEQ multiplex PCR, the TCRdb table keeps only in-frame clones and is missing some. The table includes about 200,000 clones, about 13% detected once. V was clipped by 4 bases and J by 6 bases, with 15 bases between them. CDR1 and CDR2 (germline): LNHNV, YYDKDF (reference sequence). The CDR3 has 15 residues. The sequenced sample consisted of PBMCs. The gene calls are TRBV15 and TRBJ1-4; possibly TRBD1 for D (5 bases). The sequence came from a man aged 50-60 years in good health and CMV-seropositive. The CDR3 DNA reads TGTGCCACCAGCACGGGGGGTCAGGGCTATGAAAAACTGTTTTTT. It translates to CATSTGGQGYEKLFF.